What follows are 12 T cell receptor beta chains derived from one specimen sequenced in a study of post-analysis software for immune sequencing data. General study results and limits: Included in a set of about 5 TRBV segments more frequent in patients than controls were TRBV5-6, TRBV5-1 and TRBV20-1.

These TCRs' antigens remain unknown. cDNA libraries for TCR beta contained unique molecular identifiers. One entry per CDR3 protein, called by TCRdb with MiXCR from the PCR reads. This table holds about 460,000 distinct CDR3 sequences, roughly 46% found once. The specimen sequenced was blood. All receptors derive from a girl between 5 and 17 years old with multiple sclerosis.

The chain has TRBV7-3 and TRBJ1-1; D gene ambiguous. The CDR3 runs 15 residues. V was cut by 2 bases and J by 2 bases, with 12 bases left in between. Germline loops: CDR1 SGHTA, CDR2 FQGTGA. The DNA of the CDR3 is TGTGCCAGCAGCTTAGGGTTGGGCAGTAACACTGAAGCTTTCTTT. It is translated as CASSLGLGSNTEAFF.

The rearrangement uses TRBV7-3 and TRBJ2-6; D is unresolved. Germline V gene lookup returns CDR1 SGHTA and CDR2 FQGTGA. Trimming took off 7 bases at V and 0 bases at J, with 25 bases between the two ends. There are 20 residues in the CDR3. CDR3 loop: CASTYLRAKSLFSGANVLTF. The CDR3 nucleotides are TGTGCCAGCACTTACTTACGGGCAAAATCTTTATTCTCTGGGGCCAACGTCCTGACTTTC.

The V gene is TRBV28, the J gene TRBJ2-1; weak D call: TRBD2 (5 bases). The V gene lost 1 base and the J gene lost 6 bases, with 13 bases spanning the gap. Per the germline V gene, CDR1 is MDHEN and CDR2 is SYDVKM. The CDR3 sequence is 15 residues long. The CDR3 coding sequence is TGTGCCAGCAGTTTATCGGGGATCCGATTCAATGAGCAGTTCTTC. Encoded protein: CASSLSGIRFNEQFF.

This chain uses TRBV10-3 with TRBJ2-1; 9 nucleotides line up with TRBD2. There are 16 residues in the CDR3. V lost 4 bases and J lost 9; bases outside the gene matches: 13. Looked up from germline, CDR1 is ENHRY and CDR2 is SYGVKD. The chain's CDR3 is CAISVGAGGSGGEQFF. The CDR3 region has the DNA TGTGCCATCAGTGTAGGAGCGGGAGGTTCGGGCGGTGAGCAGTTCTTC.

This clonotype occurred a few times. The genes are TRBV7-9 and TRBJ1-2, with 7 nucleotides matching TRBD1. Per the germline V gene, CDR1 is SEHNR and CDR2 is FQNEAQ (reference sequence). V shed 5 bases, J shed 5 bases, and the junction held 5 bases outside the gene matches. The CDR3 is 13 residues long. DNA of the CDR3: TGTGCCAGCAGCCCGCCGGGACAGTATGGCTACACCTTC. As protein: CASSPPGQYGYTF.

The chain links TRBV6-1 to TRBJ2-3; TRBD1 matches at 9 bases. The CDR3 has 19 amino acids. V was clipped by 7 bases and J by 4 bases; unmatched bases: 21. Germline CDR1 is MNHNS and CDR2 is SASEGT. The CDR3 here is CASNLIGTGNPGGADTQYF. The CDR3 DNA reads as TGTGCCAGCAACCTGATAGGGACAGGGAATCCAGGAGGGGCAGATACGCAGTATTTT.

This sequence joins TRBV20-1 and TRBJ2-1, with 9 bases aligning to TRBD2. The germline V gene has CDR1 DFQATT and CDR2 SNEGSKA (reference sequence). V shed 3 bases and J 6 bases; nucleotides not matched to a gene: 9. There are 15 residues in the CDR3. The CDR3 DNA reads as TGCAGTGCTAGCTCGGCCCTAGCGGGACGCAATGAGCAGTTCTTC. It encodes CSASSALAGRNEQFF.

Many counts were recorded for this clonotype. This rearrangement joins TRBV12-3 or TRBV12-4 to TRBJ2-7; 8 nucleotides agree with TRBD1. Unmatched junction bases numbered 1, after V lost 3 bases and J lost 3 bases. The CDR3 loop spans 13 amino acids. The CDR3 reads CASSFGQGYEQYF. CDR3 bases: TGTGCCAGCAGTTTCGGACAGGGCTACGAGCAGTACTTC.

This chain joins TRBV11-2 and TRBJ2-5; D not resolved. The end of the DNA fits TRBJ2-7 better, so the J call may be wrong. Germline-derived CDR1 and CDR2 are SGHAT and FQNNGV. CDR3 size: 16 residues. The DNA for the CDR3 is TGTGCCAGCAGCTTAGTCACGGCAGGAGAAACCTACGAGCAGTACTTC. Translation: CASSLVTAGETYEQYF.

This chain joins TRBV29-1 and TRBJ2-5; possible D gene TRBD2, 5 bases. Looked up from germline, CDR1 is SQVTM and CDR2 is ANQGSEA. The CDR3 totals 15 residues. V dropped 4 bases and J dropped 4 bases, with 19 bases sitting between them. In nucleotides, the CDR3 is TGCAGCGTTGTCCGGGGTAATCATGGACTAGAGACCCAGTACTTC. The encoded protein is CSVVRGNHGLETQYF. Filled out from reference TRBV29-1 and TRBJ2-5, the complete variable domain reads SAVISQKPSRDICQRGTSLTIQCQVDSQVTMMFWYRQQPGQSLTLIATANQGSEATYESGFVIDKFPISRPNLTFSTLTVSNMSPEDSSIYLCSVVRGNHGLETQYFGPGTRLLVL.

This clonotype was seen a handful of times. The rearrangement uses TRBV29-1 and TRBJ1-1; 10 nucleotides match TRBD1. With 2 bases clipped from V and 2 bases from J, the junction kept 5 bases outside the gene matches. Germline CDR1 reads SQVTM; CDR2 reads ANQGSEA. The CDR3 runs 15 residues. The CDR3 spells CSVERQGARNTEAFF. DNA of the CDR3: TGCAGCGTTGAAAGACAGGGGGCGCGAAACACTGAAGCTTTCTTT.

The chain is built from TRBV7-3 and TRBJ1-1; 8 positions agree with TRBD1. V lost 5 bases to trimming and J lost 4 bases; unmatched junction nucleotides: 3. This CDR3 spans 13 amino acids. CDR1 is SGHTA, CDR2 FQGTGA, per germline. The CDR3 DNA reads TGTGCCAGCAGCGATACAGGGGGCACTGAAGCTTTCTTT. Its translation: CASSDTGGTEAFF.